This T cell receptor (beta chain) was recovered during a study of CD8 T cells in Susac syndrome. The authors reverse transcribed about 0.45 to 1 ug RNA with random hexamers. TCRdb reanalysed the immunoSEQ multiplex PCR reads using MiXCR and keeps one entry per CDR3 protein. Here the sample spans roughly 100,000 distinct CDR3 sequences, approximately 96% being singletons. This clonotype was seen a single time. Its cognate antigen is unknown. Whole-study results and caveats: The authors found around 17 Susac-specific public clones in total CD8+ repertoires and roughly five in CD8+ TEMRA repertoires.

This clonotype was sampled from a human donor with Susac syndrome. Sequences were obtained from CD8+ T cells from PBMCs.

CDR3 protein: CASSPGLQGRNEQFF. The CDR3 region has the DNA TGTGCCAGCAGCCCGGGACTCCAGGGGCGCAATGAGCAGTTCTTC. The V and J genes are TRBV3-1 and TRBJ2-1; D is tentatively TRBD1 or TRBD2 (6 bases each). The CDR3 is 15 amino acids. Germline CDR1 is LGHDT and CDR2 is YNNKEL (reference sequence). Trimming took 4 bases from V and 6 from J, leaving 16 bases between them.